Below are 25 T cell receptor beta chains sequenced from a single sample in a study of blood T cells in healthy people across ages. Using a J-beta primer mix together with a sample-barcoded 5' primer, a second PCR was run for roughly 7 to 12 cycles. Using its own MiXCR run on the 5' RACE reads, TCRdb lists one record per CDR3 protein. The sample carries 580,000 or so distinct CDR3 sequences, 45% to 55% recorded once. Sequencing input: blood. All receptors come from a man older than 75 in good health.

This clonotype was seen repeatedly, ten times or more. The CDR3 loop is CSAQGTGYYEQYF. The CDR3 nucleotides are TGCAGTGCCCAGGGGACAGGGTACTACGAGCAGTACTTC. This chain connects TRBV20-1 to TRBJ2-7; 9 bases map to TRBD1. This CDR3 has 13 amino acids. V shed 6 bases, J shed 3 bases, and the junction held 6 bases outside the gene matches. The germline V gene has CDR1 DFQATT and CDR2 SNEGSKA (reference sequence).

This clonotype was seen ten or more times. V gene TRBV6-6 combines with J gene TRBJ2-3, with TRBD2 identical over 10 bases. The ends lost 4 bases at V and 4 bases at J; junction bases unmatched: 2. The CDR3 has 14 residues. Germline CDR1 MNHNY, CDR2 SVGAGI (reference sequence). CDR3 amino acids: CASSFGLAADTQYF. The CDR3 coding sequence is TGTGCCAGCAGTTTTGGACTAGCGGCAGATACGCAGTATTTT.

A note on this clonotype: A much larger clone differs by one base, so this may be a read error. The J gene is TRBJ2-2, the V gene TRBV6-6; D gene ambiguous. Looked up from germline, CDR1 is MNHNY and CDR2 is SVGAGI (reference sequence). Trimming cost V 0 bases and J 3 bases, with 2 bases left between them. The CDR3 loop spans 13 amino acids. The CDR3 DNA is TGTGCCAGCAGTTACTCCTACACCGGGGAGCTGTTTTTT. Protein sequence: CASSYSYTGELFF.

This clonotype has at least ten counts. For the CDR3, the DNA is TGTGCCAGCAGCAGGGCCTCTAGAGACACCGGGGAGCTGTTTTTT. Amino acids: CASSRASRDTGELFF. The chain carries TRBV7-3 and TRBJ2-2; no clear D. CDR3 size: 15 residues. V lost 5 bases and J 3 bases, leaving 13 bases between the germline ends. Germline lookup yields CDR1 SGHTA and CDR2 FQGTGA.

DNA for the CDR3: TGCAGTGCTAGAATAGGAGAACGAGACTCAAGGGGGAGGCGCGAGCAGTACTTC. As protein: CSARIGERDSRGRREQYF. The chain recombines TRBV20-1 with TRBJ2-5; D tentatively fits TRBD1 or TRBD2 (6 bases each). The end of the DNA fits TRBJ2-7 better, so the J call may be wrong. CDR3 size: 18 residues. Germline values: CDR1 DFQATT, CDR2 SNEGSKA (reference sequence).

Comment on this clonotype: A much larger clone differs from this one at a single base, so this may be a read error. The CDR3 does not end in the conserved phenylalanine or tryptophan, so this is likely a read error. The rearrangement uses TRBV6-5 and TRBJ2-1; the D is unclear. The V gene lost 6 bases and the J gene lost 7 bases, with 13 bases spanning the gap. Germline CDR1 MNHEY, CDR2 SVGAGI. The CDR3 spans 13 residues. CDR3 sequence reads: CASRTWRQNEQFL. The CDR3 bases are TGTGCCAGCAGGACTTGGCGACAAAATGAGCAGTTCTTA.

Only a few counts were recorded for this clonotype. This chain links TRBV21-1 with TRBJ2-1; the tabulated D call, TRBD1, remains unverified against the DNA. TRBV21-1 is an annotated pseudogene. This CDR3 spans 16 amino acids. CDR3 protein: CASSKGGQTFYNEQFF. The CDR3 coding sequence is TGTGCCAGCAGCAAGGGCGGACAGACTTTCTACAATGAGCAGTTCTTC.

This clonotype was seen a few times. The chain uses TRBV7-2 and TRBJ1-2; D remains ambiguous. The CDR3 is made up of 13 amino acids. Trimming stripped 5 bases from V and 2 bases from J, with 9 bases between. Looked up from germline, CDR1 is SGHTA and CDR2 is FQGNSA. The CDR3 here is CASSEGLNYGYTF. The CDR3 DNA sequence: TGTGCCAGCAGCGAGGGATTAAACTATGGCTACACCTTC.

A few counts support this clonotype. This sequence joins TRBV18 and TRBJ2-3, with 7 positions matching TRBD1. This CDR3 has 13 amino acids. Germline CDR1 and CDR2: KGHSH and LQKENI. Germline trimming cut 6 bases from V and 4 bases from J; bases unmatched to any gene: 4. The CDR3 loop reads CASSDRDPDTQYF. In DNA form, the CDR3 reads TGTGCCAGCTCTGACAGGGACCCAGATACGCAGTATTTT.

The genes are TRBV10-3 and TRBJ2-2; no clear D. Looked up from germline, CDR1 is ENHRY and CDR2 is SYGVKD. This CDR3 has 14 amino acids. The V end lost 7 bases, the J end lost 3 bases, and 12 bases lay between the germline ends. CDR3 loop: CAIKGPGDTGELFF. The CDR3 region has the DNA TGTGCCATCAAGGGCCCTGGGGACACCGGGGAGCTGTTTTTT.

This CDR3 is CASSSGQTGTDTQYF. The CDR3 nucleotides read TGTGCCAGCAGCTCGGGACAAACGGGCACAGATACGCAGTATTTT. The chain is built from TRBV7-9 and TRBJ2-3; D possibly corresponds to TRBD1 (6 bases). V was shortened by 4 bases and J by 1 base, with 12 bases between the two germline ends. This CDR3 has 15 residues. CDR1 SEHNR and CDR2 FQNEAQ come from the germline V gene (reference sequence). The whole variable domain, remainder taken from reference TRBV7-9 and TRBJ2-3, is DTGVSQNPRHKITKRGQNVTFRCDPISEHNRLYWYRQTLGQGPEFLTYFQNEAQLEKSRLLSDRFSAERPKGSFSTLEIQRTEQGDSAMYLCASSSGQTGTDTQYFGPGTRLTVL.

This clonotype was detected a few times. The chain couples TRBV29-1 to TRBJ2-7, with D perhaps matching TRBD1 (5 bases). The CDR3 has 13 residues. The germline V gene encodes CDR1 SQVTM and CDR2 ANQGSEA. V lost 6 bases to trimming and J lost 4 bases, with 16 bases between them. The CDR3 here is CSVAQGLSYEQYF. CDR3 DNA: TGCAGCGTCGCTCAGGGTTTGAGTTACGAGCAGTACTTC.

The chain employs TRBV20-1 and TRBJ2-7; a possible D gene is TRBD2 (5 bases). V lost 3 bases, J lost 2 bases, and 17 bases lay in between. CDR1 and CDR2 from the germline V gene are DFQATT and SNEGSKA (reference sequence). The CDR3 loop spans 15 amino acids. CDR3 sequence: CSASQRQLMPYEQYF. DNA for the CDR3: TGCAGTGCTAGCCAGCGGCAGCTTATGCCCTACGAGCAGTACTTC.

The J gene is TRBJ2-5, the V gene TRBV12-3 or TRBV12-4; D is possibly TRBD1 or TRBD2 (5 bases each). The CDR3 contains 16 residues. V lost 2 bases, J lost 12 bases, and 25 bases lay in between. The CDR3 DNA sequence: TGTGCCAGCAGTTTACTCTCCGGGACCACCAAGAGAGAGGAGTACTTC. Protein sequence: CASSLLSGTTKREEYF.

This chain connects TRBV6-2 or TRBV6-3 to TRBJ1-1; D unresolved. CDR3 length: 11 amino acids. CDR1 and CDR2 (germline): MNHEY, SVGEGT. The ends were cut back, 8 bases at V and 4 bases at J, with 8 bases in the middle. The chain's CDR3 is CASGYTTEAFF. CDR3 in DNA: TGTGCCAGCGGGTATACCACTGAAGCTTTCTTT.

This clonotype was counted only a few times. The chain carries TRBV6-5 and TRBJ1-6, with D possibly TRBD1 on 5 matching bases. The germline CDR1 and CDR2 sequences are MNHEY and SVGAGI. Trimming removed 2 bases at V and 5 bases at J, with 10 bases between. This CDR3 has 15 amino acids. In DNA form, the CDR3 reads TGTGCCAGCAGTTACGTTGGGACGGATAATTCACCCCTCCACTTT. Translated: CASSYVGTDNSPLHF.

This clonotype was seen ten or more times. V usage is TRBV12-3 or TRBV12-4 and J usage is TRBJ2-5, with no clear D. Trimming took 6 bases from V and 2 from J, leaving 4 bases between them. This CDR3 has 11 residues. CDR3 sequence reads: CASRTQETQYF. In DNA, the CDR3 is TGTGCCAGCAGGACTCAAGAGACCCAGTACTTC.

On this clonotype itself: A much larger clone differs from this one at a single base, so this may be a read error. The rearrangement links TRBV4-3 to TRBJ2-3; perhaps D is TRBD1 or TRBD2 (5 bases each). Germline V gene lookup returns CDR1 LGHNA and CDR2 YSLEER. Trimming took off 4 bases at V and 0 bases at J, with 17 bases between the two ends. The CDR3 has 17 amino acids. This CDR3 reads CASSRNFLGGSTDTQYF. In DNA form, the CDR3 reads TGCGCCAGCAGCCGAAATTTTCTTGGGGGTAGCACAGATACGCAGTATTTT.

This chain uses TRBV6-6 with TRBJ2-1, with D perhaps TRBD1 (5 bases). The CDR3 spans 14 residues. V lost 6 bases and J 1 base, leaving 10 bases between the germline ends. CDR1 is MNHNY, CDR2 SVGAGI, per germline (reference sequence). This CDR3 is CASRAGWSYNEQFF. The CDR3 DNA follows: TGTGCCAGCAGGGCAGGGTGGTCCTACAATGAGCAGTTCTTC.

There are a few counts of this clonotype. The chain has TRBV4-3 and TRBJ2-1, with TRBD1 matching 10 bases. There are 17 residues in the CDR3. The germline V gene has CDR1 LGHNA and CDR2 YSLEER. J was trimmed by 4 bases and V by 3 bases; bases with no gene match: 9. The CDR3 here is CASSQPKGQGKYNEQFF. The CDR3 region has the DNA TGCGCCAGCAGCCAGCCCAAGGGACAGGGGAAGTACAATGAGCAGTTCTTC.

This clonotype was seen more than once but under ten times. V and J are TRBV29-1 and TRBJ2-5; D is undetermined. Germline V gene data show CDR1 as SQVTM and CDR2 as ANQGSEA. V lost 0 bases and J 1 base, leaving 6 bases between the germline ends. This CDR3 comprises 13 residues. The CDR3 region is CSVEDRIQETQYF. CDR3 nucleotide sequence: TGCAGCGTTGAAGACAGGATCCAAGAGACCCAGTACTTC.

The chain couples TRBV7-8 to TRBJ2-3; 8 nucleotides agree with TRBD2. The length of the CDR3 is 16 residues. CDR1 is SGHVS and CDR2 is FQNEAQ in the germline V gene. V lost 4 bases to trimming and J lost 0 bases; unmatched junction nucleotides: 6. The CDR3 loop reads CASSSIAGLSTDTQYF. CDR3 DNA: TGTGCCAGCAGCTCCATAGCGGGACTAAGCACAGATACGCAGTATTTT.

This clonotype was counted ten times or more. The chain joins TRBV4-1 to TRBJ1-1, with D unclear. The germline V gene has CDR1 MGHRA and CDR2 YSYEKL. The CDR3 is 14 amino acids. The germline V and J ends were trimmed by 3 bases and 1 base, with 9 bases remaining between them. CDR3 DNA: TGCGCCAGCAGCCATAGGACGGAGAACACTGAAGCTTTCTTT. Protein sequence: CASSHRTENTEAFF.

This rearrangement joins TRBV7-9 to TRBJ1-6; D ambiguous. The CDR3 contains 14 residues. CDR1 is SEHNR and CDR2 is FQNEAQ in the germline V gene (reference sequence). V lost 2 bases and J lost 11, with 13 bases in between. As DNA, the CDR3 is TGTGCCAGCAGCTTACCCCTGCTGAGTCCACCCCTCCACTTT. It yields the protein CASSLPLLSPPLHF.

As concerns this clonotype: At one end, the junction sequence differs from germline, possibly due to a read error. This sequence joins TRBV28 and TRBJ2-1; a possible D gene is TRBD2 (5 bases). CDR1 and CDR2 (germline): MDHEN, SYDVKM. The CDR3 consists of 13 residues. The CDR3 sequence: CASRGRTYSEQFF. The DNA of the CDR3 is TGTGCCAGCCGGGGTCGAACGTACAGTGAGCAGTTCTTC. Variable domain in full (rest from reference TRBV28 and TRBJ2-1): DVKVTQSSRYLVKRTGEKVFLECVQDMDHENMFWYRQDPGLGLRLIYFSYDVKMKEKGDIPEGYSVSREKKERFSLILESASTNQTSMYLCASRGRTYSEQFFGPGTRLTVL.